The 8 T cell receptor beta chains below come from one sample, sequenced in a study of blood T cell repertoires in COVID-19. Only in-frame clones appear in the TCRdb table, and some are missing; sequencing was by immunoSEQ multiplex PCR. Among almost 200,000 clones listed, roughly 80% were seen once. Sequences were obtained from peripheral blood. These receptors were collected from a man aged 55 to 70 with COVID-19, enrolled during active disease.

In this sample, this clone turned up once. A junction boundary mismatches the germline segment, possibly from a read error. The CDR3 region is CASSLMGQGNTEAFF. In DNA form, the CDR3 reads TGTGCCAGCAGCTTAATGGGACAGGGGAACACTGAAGCTTTCTTC. This chain links TRBV7-3 with TRBJ1-1; TRBD1 matches at 10 bases. The length of the CDR3 is 15 residues. Germline V gives CDR1 SGHTA, CDR2 FQGTGA.

The CDR3 nucleotides read TGTGCCAGCAGCGGACAGGGACTGAACACTGAAGCTTTCTTT. It is translated as CASSGQGLNTEAFF. The chain employs TRBV13 and TRBJ1-1; 8 bases line up with TRBD1. Looked up from germline, CDR1 is PRHDT and CDR2 is FYEKMQ (reference sequence). The V segment lost 5 bases and the J segment 0 bases; nucleotides outside the gene matches: 2. The CDR3 extends over 14 amino acids.

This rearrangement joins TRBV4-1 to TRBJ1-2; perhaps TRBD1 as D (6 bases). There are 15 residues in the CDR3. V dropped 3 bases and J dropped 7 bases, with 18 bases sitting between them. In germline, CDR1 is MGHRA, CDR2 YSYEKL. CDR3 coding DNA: TGCGCCAGCAGCCAGATGACAGGTGGTAATGGTGGCTACACCTTC. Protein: CASSQMTGGNGGYTF.

CDR3 DNA: TGTGCCAGCAGCTTAGGCTATTACAATGAGCAGTTCTTC. Translating gives CASSLGYYNEQFF. This chain joins TRBV7-2 and TRBJ2-1; no firm D call. Germline V lookup: CDR1 SGHTA, CDR2 FQGNSA. V was shortened by 1 base and J by 4 bases, with 5 bases between the two germline ends. The length of the CDR3 is 13 residues. Together with reference TRBV7-2 and TRBJ2-1, the CDR3 gives the full variable domain: GAGVSQSPSNKVTEKGKDVELRCDPISGHTALYWYRQSLGQGLEFLIYFQGNSAPDKSGLPSDRFSAERTGGSVSTLTIQRTQQEDSAVYLCASSLGYYNEQFFGPGTRLTVL.

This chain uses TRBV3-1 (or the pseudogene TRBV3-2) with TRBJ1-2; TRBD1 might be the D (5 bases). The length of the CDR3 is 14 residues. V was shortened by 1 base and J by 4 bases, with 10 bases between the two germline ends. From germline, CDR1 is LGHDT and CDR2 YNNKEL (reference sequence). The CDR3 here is CASSQGYRLYGYTF. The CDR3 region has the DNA TGTGCCAGCAGCCAAGGGTACAGGCTCTATGGCTACACCTTC.

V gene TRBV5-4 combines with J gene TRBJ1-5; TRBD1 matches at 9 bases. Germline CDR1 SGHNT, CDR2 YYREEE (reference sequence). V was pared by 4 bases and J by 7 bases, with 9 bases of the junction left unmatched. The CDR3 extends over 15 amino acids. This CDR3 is CASSAGTGFGQPQHF. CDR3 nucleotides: TGTGCCAGCAGCGCCGGGACAGGGTTCGGGCAGCCCCAGCATTTT.

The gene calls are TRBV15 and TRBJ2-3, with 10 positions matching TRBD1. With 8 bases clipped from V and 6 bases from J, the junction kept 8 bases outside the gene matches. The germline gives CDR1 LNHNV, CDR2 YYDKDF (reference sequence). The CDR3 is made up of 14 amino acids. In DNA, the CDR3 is TGTGCCACCCGAGGGGGACAGGGGTACGATACGCAGTATTTT. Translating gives CATRGGQGYDTQYF.

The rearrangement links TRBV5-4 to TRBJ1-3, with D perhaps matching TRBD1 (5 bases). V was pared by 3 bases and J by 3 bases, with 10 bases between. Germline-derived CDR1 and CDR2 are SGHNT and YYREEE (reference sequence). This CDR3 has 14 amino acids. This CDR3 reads CASSWGGIGNTIYF. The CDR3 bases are TGTGCCAGCAGCTGGGGGGGGATTGGAAACACCATATATTTT.